These 5 T cell receptor beta chains originate from one sample sequenced in a study of beta chain features in type 1 diabetes. What was sequenced were expressed TCRB transcripts, since all of the isolated RNA had been reverse transcribed. Profiled with immunoSEQ multiplex PCR; TCRdb holds only in-frame clones, not every one. The data hold some 270,000 clones, with around 7.8% observed a single time. Sample: central memory CD4+ T cells from blood. The receptors were sampled from a woman between 18 and 29 years old in good health.

This clone was observed a handful of times. The J gene is TRBJ2-5, the V gene TRBV7-2, with TRBD1 as a possible D gene (6 bases). The germline CDR1 and CDR2 sequences are SGHTA and FQGNSA. CDR3 length equals 14 residues. The V gene lost 5 bases and the J gene lost 2 bases, with 12 bases spanning the gap. This CDR3 is CASSLRTAQETQYF. In DNA, the CDR3 is TGTGCCAGCAGCCTCCGGACAGCTCAAGAGACCCAGTACTTC.

This clone was counted between two and nine times. The chain uses TRBV15 and TRBJ2-5; TRBD1 agrees at 7 bases. The CDR3 contains 12 residues. Germline V lookup: CDR1 LNHNV, CDR2 YYDKDF (reference sequence). V shed 6 bases and J 4 bases; nucleotides not matched to a gene: 2. The CDR3, as DNA: TGTGCCACCAGTTACAGGGGAGAGACCCAGTACTTC. It translates to CATSYRGETQYF. The full variable domain, in which reference TRBV15 and TRBJ2-5 provide the parts outside the CDR3, is DAMVIQNPRYQVTQFGKPVTLSCSQTLNHNVMYWYQQKSSQAPKLLFHYYDKDFNNEADTPDNFQSRRPNTSFCFLDIRSPGLGDTAMYLCATSYRGETQYFGPGTRLLVL.

This clone came up a few times. The chain is built from TRBV7-9 and TRBJ2-3, with D hard to call. V lost 5 bases and J 3 bases, leaving 12 bases between the germline ends. CDR1 and CDR2 from the germline V gene are SEHNR and FQNEAQ (reference sequence). The CDR3 runs 14 residues. This CDR3 reads CASSTRSVTDTQYF. In DNA form, the CDR3 reads TGTGCCAGCAGCACCAGATCTGTTACAGATACGCAGTATTTT.

This clone turned up a few times. The sample has other DNA sequences that encode this CDR3 too. The rearrangement joins TRBV7-7 to TRBJ2-3, with D perhaps matching TRBD2 (5 bases). The CDR3 is made up of 14 amino acids. Germline-derived CDR1 and CDR2 are SSHAT and FNYEAQ (reference sequence). The V end lost 0 bases, the J end lost 1 base, and 5 bases lay between the germline ends. The CDR3 spells CASSLASGTDTQYF. The CDR3 bases are TGTGCCAGCAGCTTAGCTAGCGGCACAGATACGCAGTATTTT.

This clone turned up a few times. V and J are TRBV2 and TRBJ2-7; TRBD1 agrees at 8 bases. V shed 4 bases, J shed 2 bases, and the junction held 10 bases outside the gene matches. The CDR3 extends over 16 amino acids. Germline assignment: CDR1 SNHLY and CDR2 FYNNEI. The DNA for the CDR3 is TGTGCCAGCAGTGCTACAGGGGGAACTACAACCTACGAGCAGTACTTC. It yields the protein CASSATGGTTTYEQYF.